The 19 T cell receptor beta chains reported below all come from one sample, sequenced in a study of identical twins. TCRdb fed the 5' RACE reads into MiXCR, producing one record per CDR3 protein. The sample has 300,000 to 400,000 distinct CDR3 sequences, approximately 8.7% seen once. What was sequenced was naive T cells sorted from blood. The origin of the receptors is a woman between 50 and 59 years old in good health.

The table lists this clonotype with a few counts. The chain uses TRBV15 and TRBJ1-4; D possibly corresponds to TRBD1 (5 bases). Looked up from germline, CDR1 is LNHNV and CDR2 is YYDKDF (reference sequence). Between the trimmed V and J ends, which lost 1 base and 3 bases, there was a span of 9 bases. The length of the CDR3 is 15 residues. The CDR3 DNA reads TGTGCCACCAGCAGAGTCGGGGGAGCTAATGAAAAACTGTTTTTT. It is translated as CATSRVGGANEKLFF.

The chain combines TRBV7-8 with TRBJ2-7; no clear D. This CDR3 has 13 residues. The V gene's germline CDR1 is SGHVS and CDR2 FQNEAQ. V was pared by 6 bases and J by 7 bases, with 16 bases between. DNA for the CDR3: TGTGCCAGCAGTTCTTCCGGAACCGTGGAGCAGTACGTC. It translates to CASSSSGTVEQYV.

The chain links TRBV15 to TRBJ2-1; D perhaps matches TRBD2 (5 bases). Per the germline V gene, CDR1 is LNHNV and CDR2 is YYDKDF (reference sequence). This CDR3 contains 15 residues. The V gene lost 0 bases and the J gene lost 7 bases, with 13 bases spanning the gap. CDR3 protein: CATSRDDSVVNEQFF. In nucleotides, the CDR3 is TGTGCCACCAGCAGAGATGATAGCGTCGTGAATGAGCAGTTCTTC.

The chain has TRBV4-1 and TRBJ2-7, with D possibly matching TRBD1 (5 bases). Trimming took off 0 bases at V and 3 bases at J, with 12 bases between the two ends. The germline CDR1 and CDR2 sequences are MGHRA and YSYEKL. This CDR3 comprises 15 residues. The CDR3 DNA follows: TGCGCCAGCAGCCAAGAACCCAGGGTGGACTACGAGCAGTACTTC. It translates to CASSQEPRVDYEQYF.

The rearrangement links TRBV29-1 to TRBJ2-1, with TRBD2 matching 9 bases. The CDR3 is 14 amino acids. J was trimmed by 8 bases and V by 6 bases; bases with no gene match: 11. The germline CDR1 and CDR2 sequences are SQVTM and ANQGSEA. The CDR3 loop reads CSVPLSGRLDEQFF. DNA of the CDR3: TGCAGCGTGCCCCTTAGCGGGAGATTGGATGAGCAGTTCTTC.

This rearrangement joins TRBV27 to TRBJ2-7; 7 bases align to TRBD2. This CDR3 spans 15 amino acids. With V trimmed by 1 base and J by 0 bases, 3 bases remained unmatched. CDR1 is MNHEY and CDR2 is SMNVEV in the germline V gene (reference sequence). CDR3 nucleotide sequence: TGTGCCAGCAGTTTATGGGCGGGAGCCTCCTACGAGCAGTACTTC. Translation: CASSLWAGASYEQYF.

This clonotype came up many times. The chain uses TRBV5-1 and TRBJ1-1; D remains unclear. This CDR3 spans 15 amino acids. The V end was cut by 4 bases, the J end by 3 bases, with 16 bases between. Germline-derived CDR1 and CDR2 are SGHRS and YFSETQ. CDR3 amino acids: CASSPRGGEDTEAFF. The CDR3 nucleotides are TGCGCCAGCAGCCCCCGGGGAGGAGAGGACACTGAAGCTTTCTTT.

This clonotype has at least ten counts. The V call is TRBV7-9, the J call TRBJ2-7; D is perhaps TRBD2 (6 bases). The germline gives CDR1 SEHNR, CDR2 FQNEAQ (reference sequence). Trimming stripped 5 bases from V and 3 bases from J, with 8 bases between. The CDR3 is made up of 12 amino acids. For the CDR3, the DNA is TGTGCCAGCAGCGTGGGAGGCTACGAGCAGTACTTC. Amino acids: CASSVGGYEQYF. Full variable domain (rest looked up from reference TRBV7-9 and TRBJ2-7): DTGVSQNPRHKITKRGQNVTFRCDPISEHNRLYWYRQTLGQGPEFLTYFQNEAQLEKSRLLSDRFSAERPKGSFSTLEIQRTEQGDSAMYLCASSVGGYEQYFGPGTRLTVT.

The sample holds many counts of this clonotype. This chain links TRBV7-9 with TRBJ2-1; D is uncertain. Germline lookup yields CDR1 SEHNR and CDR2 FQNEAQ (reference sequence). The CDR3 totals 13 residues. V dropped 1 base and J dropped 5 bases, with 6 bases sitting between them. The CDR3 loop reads CASSLDLNNEQFF. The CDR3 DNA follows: TGTGCCAGCAGCTTAGATTTGAACAATGAGCAGTTCTTC.

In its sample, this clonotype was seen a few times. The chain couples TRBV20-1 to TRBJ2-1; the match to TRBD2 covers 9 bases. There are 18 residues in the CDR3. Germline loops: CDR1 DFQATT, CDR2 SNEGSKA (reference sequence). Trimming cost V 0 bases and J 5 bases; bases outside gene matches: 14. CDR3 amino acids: CSARDRGAGGPTHNEQFF. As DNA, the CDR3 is TGCAGTGCTAGAGATAGGGGGGCGGGAGGGCCTACCCACAATGAGCAGTTCTTC.

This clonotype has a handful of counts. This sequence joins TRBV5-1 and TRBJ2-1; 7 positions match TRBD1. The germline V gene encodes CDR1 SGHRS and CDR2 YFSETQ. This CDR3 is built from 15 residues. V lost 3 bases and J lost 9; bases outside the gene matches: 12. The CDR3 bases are TGCGCCAGCAGCTGGGGCCCCAGGGGGTTTGGTGAGCAGTTCTTC. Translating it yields CASSWGPRGFGEQFF.

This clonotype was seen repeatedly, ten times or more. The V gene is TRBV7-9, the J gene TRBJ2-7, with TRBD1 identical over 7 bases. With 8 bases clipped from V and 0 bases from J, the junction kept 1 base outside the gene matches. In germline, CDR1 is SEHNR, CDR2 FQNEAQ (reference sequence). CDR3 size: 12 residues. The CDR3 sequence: CASRDSSYEQYF. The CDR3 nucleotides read TGTGCCAGCCGGGACAGCTCCTACGAGCAGTACTTC.

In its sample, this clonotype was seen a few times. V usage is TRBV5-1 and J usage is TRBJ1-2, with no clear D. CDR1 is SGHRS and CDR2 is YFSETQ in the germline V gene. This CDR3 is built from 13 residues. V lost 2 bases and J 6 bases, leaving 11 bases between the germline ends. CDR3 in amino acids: CASSFFLQDGYTF. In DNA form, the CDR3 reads TGCGCCAGCAGCTTTTTCCTGCAGGATGGCTACACCTTC.

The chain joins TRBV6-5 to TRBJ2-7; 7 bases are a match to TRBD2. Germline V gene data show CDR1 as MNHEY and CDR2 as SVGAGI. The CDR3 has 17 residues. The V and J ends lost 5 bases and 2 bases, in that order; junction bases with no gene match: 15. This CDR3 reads CASSRPTISGNTYEQYF. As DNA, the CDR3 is TGTGCCAGCAGTCGACCGACAATCAGCGGGAACACCTACGAGCAGTACTTC.

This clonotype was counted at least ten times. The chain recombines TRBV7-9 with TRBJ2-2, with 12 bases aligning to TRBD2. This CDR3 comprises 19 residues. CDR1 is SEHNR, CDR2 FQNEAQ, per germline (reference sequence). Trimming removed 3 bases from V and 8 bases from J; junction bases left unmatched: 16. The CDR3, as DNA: TGTGCCAGCAGCTTCCACCCCCGGACTAGCGGGACCCGAGCGGGGGAGCTGTTTTTT. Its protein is CASSFHPRTSGTRAGELFF.

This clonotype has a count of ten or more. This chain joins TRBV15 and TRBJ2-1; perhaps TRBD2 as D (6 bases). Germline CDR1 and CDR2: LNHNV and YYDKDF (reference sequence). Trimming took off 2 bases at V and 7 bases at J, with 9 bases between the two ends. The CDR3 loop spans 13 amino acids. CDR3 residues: CATSRTGGNEQFF. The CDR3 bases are TGTGCCACCAGCAGAACCGGGGGTAATGAGCAGTTCTTC.

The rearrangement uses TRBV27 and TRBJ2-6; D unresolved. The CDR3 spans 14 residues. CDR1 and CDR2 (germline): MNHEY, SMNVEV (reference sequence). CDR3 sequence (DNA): TGTGCTACGGTACGGTCCTCTGGGGCCAACGTCCTGACTTTC. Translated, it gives CATVRSSGANVLTF.

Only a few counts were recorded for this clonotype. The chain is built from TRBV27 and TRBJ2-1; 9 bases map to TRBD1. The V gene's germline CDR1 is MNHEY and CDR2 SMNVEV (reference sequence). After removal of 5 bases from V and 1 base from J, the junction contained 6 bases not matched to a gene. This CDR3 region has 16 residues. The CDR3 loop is CASSIQGANSYNEQFF. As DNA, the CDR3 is TGTGCCAGCAGTATACAGGGGGCTAATTCCTACAATGAGCAGTTCTTC.

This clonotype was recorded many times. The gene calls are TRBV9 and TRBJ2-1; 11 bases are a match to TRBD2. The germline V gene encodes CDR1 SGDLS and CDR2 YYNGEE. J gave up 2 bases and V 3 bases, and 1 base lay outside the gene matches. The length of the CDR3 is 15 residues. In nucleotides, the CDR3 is TGTGCCAGCAGCGAACTAGCGGGAGCCTACAATGAGCAGTTCTTC. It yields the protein CASSELAGAYNEQFF.